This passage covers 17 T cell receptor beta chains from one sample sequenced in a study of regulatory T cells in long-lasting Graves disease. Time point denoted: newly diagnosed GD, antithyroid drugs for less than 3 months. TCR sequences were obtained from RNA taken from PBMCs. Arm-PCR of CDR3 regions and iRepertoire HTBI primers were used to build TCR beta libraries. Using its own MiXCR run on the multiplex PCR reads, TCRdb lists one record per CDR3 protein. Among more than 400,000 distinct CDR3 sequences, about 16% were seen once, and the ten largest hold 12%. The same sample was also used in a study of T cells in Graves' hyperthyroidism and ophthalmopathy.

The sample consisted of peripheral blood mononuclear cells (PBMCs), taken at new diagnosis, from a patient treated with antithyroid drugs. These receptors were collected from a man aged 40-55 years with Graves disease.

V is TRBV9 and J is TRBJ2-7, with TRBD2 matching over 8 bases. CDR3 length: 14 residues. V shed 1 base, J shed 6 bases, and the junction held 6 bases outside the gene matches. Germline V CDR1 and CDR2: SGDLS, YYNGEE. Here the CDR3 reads CASSVRAGASEQYF. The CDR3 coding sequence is TGTGCCAGCAGCGTACGAGCGGGAGCATCCGAGCAGTACTTC.

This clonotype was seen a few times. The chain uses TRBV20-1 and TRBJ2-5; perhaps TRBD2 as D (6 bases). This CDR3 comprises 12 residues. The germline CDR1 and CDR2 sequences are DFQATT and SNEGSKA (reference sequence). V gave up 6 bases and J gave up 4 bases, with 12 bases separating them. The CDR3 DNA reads TGCAGTGCCAAACGGGACTCAGAGACCCAGTACTTC. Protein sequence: CSAKRDSETQYF.

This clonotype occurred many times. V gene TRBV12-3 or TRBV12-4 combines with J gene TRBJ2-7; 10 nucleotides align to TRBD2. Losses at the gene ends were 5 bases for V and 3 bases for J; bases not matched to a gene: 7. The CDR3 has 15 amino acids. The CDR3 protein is CASSARLAGNYEQYF. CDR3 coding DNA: TGTGCCAGCAGTGCCCGACTAGCGGGTAACTACGAGCAGTACTTC.

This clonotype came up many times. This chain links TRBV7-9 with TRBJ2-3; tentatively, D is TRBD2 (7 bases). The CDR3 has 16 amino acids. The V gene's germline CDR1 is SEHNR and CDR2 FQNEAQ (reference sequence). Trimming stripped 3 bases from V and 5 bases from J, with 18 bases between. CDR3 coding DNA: TGTGCCAGCAGCTTTGGGTCTAGCGGAGGGGGAGATACGCAGTATTTT. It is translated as CASSFGSSGGGDTQYF.

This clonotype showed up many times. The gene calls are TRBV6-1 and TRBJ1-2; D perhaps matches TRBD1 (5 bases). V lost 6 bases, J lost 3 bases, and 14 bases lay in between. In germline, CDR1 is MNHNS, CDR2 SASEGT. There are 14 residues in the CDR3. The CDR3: CASSRGGAYYGYTF. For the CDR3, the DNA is TGTGCCAGCAGCCGGGGAGGGGCTTACTATGGCTACACCTTC.

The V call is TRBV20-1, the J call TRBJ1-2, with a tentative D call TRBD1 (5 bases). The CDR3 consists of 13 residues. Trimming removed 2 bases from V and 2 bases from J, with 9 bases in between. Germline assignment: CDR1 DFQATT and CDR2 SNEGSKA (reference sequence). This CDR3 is CSARHGQNYGYTF. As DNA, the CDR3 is TGCAGTGCTAGACACGGACAAAACTATGGCTACACCTTC.

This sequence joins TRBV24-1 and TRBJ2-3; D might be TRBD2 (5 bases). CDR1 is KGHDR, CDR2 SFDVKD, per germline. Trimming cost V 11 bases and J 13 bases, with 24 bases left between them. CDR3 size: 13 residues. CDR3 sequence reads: CANPGSNSVGEYF. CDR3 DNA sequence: TGTGCCAACCCGGGATCTAATTCCGTTGGGGAGTATTTT.

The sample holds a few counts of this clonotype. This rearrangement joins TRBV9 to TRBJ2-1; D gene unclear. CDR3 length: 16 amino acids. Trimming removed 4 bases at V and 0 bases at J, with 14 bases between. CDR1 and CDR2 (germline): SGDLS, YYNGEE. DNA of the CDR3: TGTGCCAGCAGCTCTCACCCCTTGGGCTCCTACAATGAGCAGTTCTTC. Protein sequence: CASSSHPLGSYNEQFF.

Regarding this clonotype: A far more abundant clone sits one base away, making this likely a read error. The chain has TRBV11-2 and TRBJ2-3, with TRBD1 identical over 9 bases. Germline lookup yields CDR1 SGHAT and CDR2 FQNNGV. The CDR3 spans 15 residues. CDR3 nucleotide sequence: TGTGCCAGCAGCTCCCGGGACAGGGTCACAAATACGCAGTATTTT. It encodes CASSSRDRVTNTQYF.

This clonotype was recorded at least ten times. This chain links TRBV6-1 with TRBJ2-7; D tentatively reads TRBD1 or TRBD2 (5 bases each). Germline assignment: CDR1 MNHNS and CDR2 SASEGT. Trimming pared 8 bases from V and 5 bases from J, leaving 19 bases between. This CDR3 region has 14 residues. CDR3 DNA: TGTGCCAGCTCCCGACGGCCCCTGGGGGACGAGCAGTACTTC. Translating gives CASSRRPLGDEQYF.

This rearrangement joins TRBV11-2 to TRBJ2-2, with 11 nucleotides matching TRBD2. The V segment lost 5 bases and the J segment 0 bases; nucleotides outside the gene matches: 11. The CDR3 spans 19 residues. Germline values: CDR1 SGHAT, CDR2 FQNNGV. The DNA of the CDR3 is TGTGCCAGCAGCGTCAGACTAGCGGGATTACAAACGAACACCGGGGAGCTGTTTTTT. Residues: CASSVRLAGLQTNTGELFF.

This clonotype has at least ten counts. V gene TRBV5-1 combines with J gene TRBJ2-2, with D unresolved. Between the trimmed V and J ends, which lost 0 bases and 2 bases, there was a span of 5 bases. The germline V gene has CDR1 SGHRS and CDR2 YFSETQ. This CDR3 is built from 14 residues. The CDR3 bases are TGCGCCAGCAGCTTGGTCCAAAACACCGGGGAGCTGTTTTTT. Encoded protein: CASSLVQNTGELFF.

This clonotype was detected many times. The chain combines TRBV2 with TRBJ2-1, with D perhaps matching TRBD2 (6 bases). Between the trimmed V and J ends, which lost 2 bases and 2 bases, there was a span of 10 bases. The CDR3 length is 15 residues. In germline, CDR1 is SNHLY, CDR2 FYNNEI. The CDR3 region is CASSENGSPYNEQFF. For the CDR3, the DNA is TGTGCCAGCAGTGAAAACGGGAGCCCCTACAATGAGCAGTTCTTC.

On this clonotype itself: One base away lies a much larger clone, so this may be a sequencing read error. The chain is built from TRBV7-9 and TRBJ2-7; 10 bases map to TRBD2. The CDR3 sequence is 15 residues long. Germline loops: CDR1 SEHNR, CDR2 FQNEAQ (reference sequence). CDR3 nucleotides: TGTGCCAGCAGCTCCGGACTAGCGGATCAATACGCGCAGTACTTC. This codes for CASSSGLADQYAQYF.

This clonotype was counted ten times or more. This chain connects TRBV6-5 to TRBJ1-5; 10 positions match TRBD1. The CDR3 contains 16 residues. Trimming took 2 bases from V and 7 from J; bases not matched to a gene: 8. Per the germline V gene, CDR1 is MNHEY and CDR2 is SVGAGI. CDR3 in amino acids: CASSYGGTGDGQPQHF. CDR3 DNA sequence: TGTGCCAGCAGTTACGGGGGGACAGGGGACGGGCAGCCCCAGCATTTT.

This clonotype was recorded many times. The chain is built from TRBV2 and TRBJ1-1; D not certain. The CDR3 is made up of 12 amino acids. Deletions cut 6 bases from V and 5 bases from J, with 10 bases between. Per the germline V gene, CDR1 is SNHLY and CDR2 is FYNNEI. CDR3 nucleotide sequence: TGTGCCAGCAGGAGCCCTGAGACTGAAGCTTTCTTT. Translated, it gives CASRSPETEAFF.

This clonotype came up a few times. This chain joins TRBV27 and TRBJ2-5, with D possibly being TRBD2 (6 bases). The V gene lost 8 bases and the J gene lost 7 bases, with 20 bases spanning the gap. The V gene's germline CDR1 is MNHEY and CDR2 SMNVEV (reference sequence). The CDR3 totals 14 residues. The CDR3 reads CASAFFGGSATQYF. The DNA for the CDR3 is TGTGCCAGCGCGTTTTTCGGAGGGTCGGCGACCCAGTACTTC.